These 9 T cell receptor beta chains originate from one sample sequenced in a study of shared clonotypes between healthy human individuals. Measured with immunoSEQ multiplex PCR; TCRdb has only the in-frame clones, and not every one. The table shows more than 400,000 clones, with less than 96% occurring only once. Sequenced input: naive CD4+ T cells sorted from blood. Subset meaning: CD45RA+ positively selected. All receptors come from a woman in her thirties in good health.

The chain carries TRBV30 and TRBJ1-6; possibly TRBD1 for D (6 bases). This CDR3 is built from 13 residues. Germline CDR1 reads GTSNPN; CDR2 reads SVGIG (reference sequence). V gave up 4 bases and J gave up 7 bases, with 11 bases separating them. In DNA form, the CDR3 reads TGTGCCTGGACTAGGGGGGGAAATTCACCCCTCCACTTT. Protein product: CAWTRGGNSPLHF.

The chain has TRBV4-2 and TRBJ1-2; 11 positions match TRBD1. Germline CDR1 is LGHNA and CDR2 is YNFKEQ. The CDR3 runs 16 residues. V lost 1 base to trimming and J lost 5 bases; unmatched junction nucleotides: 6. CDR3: CASSQVGQGVRYGYTF. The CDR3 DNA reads TGTGCCAGCAGCCAAGTGGGACAGGGGGTAAGATATGGCTACACCTTC.

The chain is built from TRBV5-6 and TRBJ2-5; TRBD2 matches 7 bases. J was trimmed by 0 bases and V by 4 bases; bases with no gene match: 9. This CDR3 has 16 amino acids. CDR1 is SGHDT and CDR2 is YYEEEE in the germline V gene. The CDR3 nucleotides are TGTGCCAGCAGCATTCGGGCTAGCGGATACCAAGAGACCCAGTACTTC. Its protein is CASSIRASGYQETQYF. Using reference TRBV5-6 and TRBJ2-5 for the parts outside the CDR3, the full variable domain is DAGVTQSPTHLIKTRGQQVTLRCSPKSGHDTVSWYQQALGQGPQFIFQYYEEEERQRGNFPDRFSGHQFPNYSSELNVNALLLGDSALYLCASSIRASGYQETQYFGPGTRLLVL.

CDR3 sequence reads: CASSEAPASSYEQYF. The CDR3 nucleotides read TGTGCCAGCAGTGAAGCGCCTGCTAGTTCCTACGAGCAGTACTTC. The rearrangement joins TRBV6-1 to TRBJ2-7; D is undetermined. Trimming shortened V by 0 bases and J by 1 base, and 10 bases separated the two germline ends. CDR3 size: 15 residues. CDR1 is MNHNS, CDR2 SASEGT, per germline.

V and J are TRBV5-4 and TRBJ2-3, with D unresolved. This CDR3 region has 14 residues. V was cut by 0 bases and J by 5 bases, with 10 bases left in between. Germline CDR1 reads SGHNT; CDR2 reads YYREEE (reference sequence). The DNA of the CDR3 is TGTGCCAGCAGCTTGGGACCCCTTGGAGATACGCAGTATTTT. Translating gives CASSLGPLGDTQYF.

This CDR3 reads CASSQDSSGNTIYF. For the CDR3, the DNA is TGTGCCAGCTCACAGGACAGCTCTGGAAACACCATATATTTT. The chain links TRBV18 to TRBJ1-3; TRBD1 might be the D (6 bases). Germline V gene lookup returns CDR1 KGHSH and CDR2 LQKENI. The CDR3 runs to 14 residues. Trimming removed 4 bases from V and 0 bases from J, with 7 bases in between.

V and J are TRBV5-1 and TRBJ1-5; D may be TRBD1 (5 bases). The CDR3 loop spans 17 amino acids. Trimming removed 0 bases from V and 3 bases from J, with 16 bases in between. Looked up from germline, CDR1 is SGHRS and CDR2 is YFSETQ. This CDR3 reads CASSLGGGQGDNQPQHF. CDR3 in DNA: TGCGCCAGCAGCTTGGGGGGTGGGCAGGGCGACAATCAGCCCCAGCATTTT.

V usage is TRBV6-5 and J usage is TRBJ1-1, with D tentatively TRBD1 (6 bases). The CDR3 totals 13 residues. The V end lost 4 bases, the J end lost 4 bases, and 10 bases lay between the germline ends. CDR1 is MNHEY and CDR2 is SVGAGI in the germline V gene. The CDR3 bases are TGTGCCAGCAGTTTGCAGGGGACCACTGAAGCTTTCTTT. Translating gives CASSLQGTTEAFF.

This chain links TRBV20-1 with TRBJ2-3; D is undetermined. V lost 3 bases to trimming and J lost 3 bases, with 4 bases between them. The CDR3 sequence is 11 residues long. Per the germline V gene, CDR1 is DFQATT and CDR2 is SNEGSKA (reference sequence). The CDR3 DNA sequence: TGCAGTGCTAGTCTAACAGATACGCAGTATTTT. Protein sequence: CSASLTDTQYF.